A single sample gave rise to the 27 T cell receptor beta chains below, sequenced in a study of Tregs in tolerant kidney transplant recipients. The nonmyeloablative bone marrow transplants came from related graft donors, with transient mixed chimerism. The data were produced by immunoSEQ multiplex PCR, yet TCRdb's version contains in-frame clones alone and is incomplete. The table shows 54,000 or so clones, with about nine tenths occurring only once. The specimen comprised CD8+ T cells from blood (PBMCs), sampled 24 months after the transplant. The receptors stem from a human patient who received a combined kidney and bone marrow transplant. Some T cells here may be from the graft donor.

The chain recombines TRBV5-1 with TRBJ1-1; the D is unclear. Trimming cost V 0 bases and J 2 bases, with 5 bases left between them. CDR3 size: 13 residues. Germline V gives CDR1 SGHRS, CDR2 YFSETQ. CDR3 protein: CASSLARNTEAFF. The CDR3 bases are TGCGCCAGCAGCTTGGCCAGAAACACTGAAGCTTTCTTT.

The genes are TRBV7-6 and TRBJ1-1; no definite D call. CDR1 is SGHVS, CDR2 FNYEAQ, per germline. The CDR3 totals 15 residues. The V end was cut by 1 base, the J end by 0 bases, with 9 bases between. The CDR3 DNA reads TGTGCCAGCAGCTTAGTCAACGGGGTGAACACTGAAGCTTTCTTT. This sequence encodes CASSLVNGVNTEAFF.

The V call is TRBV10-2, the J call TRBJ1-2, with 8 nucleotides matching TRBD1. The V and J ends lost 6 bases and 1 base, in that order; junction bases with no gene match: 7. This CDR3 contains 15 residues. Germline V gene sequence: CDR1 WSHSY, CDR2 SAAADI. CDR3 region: CASRGDRSGNYGYTF. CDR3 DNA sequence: TGCGCCAGCAGGGGGGACAGGTCGGGTAACTATGGCTACACCTTC.

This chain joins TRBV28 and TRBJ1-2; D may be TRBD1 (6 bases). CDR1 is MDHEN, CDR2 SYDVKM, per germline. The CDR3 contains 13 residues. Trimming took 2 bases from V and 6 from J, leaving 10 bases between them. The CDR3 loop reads CASSLGGGDGYTF. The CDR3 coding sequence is TGTGCCAGCAGTTTAGGGGGCGGTGATGGCTACACCTTC.

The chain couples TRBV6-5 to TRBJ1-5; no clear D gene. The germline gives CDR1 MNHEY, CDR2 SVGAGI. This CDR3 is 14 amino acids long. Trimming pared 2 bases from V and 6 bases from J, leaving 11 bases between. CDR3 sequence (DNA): TGTGCCAGCAGTTACCGGATATCAGGTCAGCCCCAGCATTTT. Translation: CASSYRISGQPQHF.

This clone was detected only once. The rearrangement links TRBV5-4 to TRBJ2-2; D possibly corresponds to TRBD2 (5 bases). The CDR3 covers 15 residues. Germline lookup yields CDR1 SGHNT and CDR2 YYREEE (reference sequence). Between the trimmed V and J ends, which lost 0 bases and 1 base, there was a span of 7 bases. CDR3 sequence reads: CASSLAGKNTGELFF. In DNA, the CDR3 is TGTGCCAGCAGCTTGGCGGGAAAGAACACCGGGGAGCTGTTTTTT.

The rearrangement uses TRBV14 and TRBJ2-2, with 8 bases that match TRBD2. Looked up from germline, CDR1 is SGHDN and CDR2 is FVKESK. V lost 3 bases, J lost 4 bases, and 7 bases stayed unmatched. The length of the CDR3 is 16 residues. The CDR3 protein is CASSHPGGVVTGELFF. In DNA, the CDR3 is TGTGCCAGCAGCCATCCGGGAGGGGTGGTCACCGGGGAGCTGTTTTTT.

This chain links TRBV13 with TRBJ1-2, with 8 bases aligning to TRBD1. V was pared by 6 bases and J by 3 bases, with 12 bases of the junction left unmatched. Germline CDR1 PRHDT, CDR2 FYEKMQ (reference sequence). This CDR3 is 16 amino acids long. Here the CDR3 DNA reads TGTGCCAGCAGTTACTCGATGACAGGGGAATACTATGGCTACACCTTC. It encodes CASSYSMTGEYYGYTF.

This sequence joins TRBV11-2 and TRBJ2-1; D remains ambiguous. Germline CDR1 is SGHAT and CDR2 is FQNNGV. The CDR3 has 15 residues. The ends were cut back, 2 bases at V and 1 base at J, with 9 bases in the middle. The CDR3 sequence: CASSLLRFSYNEQFF. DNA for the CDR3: TGTGCCAGCAGCTTACTACGGTTTTCCTACAATGAGCAGTTCTTC.

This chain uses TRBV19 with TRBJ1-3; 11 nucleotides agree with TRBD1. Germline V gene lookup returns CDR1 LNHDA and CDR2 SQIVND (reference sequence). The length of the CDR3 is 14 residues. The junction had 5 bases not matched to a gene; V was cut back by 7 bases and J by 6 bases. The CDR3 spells CASTVGQGENTIYF. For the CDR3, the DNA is TGTGCCAGTACTGTGGGACAGGGGGAAAACACCATATATTTT.

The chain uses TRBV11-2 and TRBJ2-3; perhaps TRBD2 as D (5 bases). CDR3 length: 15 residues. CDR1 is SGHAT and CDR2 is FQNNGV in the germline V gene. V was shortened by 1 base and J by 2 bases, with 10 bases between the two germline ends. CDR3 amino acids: CASSLVGGFTDTQYF. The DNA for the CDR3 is TGTGCCAGCAGCTTAGTAGGAGGCTTCACAGATACGCAGTATTTT.

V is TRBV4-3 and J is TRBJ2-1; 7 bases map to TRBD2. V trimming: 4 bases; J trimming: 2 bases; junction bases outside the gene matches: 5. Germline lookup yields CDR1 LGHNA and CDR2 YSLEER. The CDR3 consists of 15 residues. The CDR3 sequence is CASSLTSRTYNEQFF. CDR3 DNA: TGCGCCAGCAGCCTGACTAGCCGAACCTACAATGAGCAGTTCTTC.

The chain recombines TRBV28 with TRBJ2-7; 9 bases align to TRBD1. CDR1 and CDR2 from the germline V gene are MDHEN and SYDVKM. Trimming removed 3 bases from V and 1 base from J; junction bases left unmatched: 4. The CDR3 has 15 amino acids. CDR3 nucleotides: TGTGCCAGCAGTTTGGGGACAGGGTTATCCTACGAGCAGTACTTC. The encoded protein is CASSLGTGLSYEQYF.

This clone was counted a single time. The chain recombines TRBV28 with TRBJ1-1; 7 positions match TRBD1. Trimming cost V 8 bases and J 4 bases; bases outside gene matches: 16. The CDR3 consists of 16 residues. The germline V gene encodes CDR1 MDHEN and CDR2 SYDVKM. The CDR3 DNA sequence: TGTGCCAGCTTCCGGACCAGGGGGATATTGGGCACTGAAGCTTTCTTT. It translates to CASFRTRGILGTEAFF. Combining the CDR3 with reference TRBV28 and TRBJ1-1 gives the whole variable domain DVKVTQSSRYLVKRTGEKVFLECVQDMDHENMFWYRQDPGLGLRLIYFSYDVKMKEKGDIPEGYSVSREKKERFSLILESASTNQTSMYLCASFRTRGILGTEAFFGQGTRLTVV.

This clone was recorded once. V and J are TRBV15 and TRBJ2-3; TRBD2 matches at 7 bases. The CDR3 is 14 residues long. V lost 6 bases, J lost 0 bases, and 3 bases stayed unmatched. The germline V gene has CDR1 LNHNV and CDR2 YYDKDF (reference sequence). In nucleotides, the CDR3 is TGTGCCACCAGAAGCGGGAAGAGCACAGATACGCAGTATTTT. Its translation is CATRSGKSTDTQYF.

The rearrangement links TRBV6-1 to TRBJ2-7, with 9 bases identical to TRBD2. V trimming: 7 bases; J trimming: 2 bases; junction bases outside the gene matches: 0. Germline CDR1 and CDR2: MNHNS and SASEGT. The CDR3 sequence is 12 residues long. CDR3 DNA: TGTGCCAGCATAGCGGGGGCCTACGAGCAGTACTTC. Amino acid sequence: CASIAGAYEQYF.

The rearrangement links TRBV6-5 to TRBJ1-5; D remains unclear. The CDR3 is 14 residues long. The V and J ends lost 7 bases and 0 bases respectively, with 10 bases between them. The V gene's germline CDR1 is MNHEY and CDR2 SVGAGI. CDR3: CASTVAYSNQPQHF. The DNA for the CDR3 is TGTGCCAGCACGGTAGCATATAGCAATCAGCCCCAGCATTTT.

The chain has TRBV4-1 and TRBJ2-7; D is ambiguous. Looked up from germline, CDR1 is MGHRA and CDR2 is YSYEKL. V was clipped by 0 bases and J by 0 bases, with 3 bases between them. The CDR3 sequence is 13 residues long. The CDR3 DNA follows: TGCGCCAGCAGCCAAGATAACTCCTACGAGCAGTACTTC. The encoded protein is CASSQDNSYEQYF.

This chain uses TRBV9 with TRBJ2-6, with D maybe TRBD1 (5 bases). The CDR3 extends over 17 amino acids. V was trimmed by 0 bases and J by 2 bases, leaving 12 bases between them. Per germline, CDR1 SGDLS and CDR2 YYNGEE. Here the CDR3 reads CASSVDPTDPGANVLTF. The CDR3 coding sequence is TGTGCCAGCAGCGTAGACCCGACAGACCCTGGGGCCAACGTCCTGACTTTC.

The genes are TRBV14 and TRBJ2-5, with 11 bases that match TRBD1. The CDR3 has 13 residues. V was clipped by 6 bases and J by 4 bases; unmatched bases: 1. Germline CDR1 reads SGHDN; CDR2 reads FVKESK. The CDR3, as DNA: TGTGCCAGCAGGGACAGGGGGCGAGAGACCCAGTACTTC. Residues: CASRDRGRETQYF.

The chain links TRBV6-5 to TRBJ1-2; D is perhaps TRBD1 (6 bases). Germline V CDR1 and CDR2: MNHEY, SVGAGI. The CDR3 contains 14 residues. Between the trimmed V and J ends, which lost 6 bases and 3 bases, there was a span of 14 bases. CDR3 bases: TGTGCCAGCAGATCTCACAGGGTAGACTATGGCTACACCTTC. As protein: CASRSHRVDYGYTF.

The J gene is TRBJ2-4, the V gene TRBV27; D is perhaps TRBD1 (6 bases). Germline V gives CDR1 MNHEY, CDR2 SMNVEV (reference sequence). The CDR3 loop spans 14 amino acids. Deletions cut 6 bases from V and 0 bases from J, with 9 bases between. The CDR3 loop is CASRGALAKNIQYF. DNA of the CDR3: TGTGCCAGCAGGGGGGCATTAGCCAAAAACATTCAGTACTTC.

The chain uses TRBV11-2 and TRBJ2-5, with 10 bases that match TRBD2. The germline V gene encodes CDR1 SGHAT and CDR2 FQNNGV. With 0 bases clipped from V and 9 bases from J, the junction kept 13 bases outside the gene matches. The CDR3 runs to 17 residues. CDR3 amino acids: CASSLEASGGPDGAQYF. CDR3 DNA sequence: TGTGCCAGCAGCTTAGAGGCTAGCGGGGGCCCGGATGGGGCCCAGTACTTC.

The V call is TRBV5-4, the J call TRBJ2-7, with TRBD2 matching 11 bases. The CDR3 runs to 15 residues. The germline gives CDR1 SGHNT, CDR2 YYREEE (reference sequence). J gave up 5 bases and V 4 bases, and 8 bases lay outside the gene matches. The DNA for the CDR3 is TGTGCCAGCAGCCTCATAGCGGGGGGGCTCGACGAGCAGTACTTC. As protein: CASSLIAGGLDEQYF.

The CDR3 here is CAISSVRTDTQYF. The CDR3 bases are TGTGCCATCAGCTCCGTGAGGACAGATACGCAGTATTTT. The chain joins TRBV10-3 to TRBJ2-3; D unresolved. V lost 6 bases to trimming and J lost 3 bases, with 10 bases between them. Germline V gene sequence: CDR1 ENHRY, CDR2 SYGVKD. This CDR3 is 13 amino acids long.

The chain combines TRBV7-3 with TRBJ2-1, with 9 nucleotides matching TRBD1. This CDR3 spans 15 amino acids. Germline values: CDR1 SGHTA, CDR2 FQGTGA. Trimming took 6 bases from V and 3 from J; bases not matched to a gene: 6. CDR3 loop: CASSSGTGYYNEQFF. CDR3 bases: TGTGCCAGCAGTTCCGGGACAGGGTACTACAATGAGCAGTTCTTC.

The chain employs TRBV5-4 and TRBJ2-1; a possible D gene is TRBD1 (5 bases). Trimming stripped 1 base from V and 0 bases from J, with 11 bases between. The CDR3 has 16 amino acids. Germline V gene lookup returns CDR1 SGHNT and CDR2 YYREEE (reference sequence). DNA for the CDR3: TGTGCCAGCAGCTTGTTTCAGGGCCGCTCCTACAATGAGCAGTTCTTC. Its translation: CASSLFQGRSYNEQFF.